Reported below is one TCR beta chain. CDR3 length: 17 residues. Germline values: CDR1 SGHDT, CDR2 YYEEEE. With V trimmed by 4 bases and J by 8 bases, 15 bases remained unmatched. This entry is derived from a study of shared clonotypes between healthy human individuals. Sequencing was performed with immunoSEQ multiplex PCR; in TCRdb, only in-frame clones are kept and a portion is missing. The sample carries 490,000 or so clones, approximately 79% recorded once. The sample consisted of PBMCs. The J gene is TRBJ2-1, the V gene TRBV5-6; 10 bases agree with TRBD2. The TCR comes from a woman aged 40 to 55 in good health. Some clones in this sample may be carry-over from other donors' samples. The CDR3 region has the DNA TGTGCCAGCAGCCCCGGACTAGCGGTGGGGGGTATGGATGAGCAGTTCTTC. This codes for CASSPGLAVGGMDEQFF.